In this sample, the clone carrying this T cell receptor (beta chain) turned up a few times. This entry is derived from a study of graft-versus-host responses after intestinal transplantation. Looking at the study overall: All of the recipients had induction that used anti-thymocyte globulin, then tacrolimus and steroids for 2 to 3 years.

The CDR3 spans 15 residues. V lost 0 bases, J lost 2 bases, and 10 bases lay in between. Germline V gene data show CDR1 as MNHEY and CDR2 as SVGAGI. Generated by immunoSEQ multiplex PCR, the TCRdb table keeps only in-frame clones and is missing some. The sample lists about 1,700 clones, about 92% occurring once. This TCR was sampled from a human patient who received an intestinal transplant, so some T cells may come from the graft donor. This chain uses TRBV6-5 with TRBJ1-2; D ambiguous. The input for sequencing was PBMCs, taken 16 days after intestinal transplant. The CDR3 DNA sequence: TGTGCCAGCAGTTACTCTTATTCCGCCAACTATGGCTACACCTTC. Translating gives CASSYSYSANYGYTF.